This T cell receptor beta chain is drawn from a study of tumor-infiltrating lymphocytes in glioblastoma multiforme. Between the trimmed V and J ends, which lost 2 bases and 6 bases, there was a span of 22 bases. The CDR3 runs 17 residues. Germline V gene data show CDR1 as MNHEY and CDR2 as SVGAGI. TCRB libraries came from RNA via three nested multiplex PCR rounds. No unique molecular identifiers were described for these TCRB libraries. TCRdb called the multiplex PCR reads again in MiXCR, with one record for every CDR3 protein. The sample consists of around 33,000 distinct CDR3 sequences, about 58% of them appearing once. Study-level findings and limits: RNA-based TCR sequencing may distort clone frequencies, since cells carry unequal TCR transcript numbers.

A single count supports this clonotype. Its antigen is undetermined. The chain uses TRBV6-5 and TRBJ1-2, with D possibly matching TRBD1 (6 bases). The TCR originated in a male donor with glioblastoma. Sequencing was done on a sample of brain tumor tissue. As DNA, the CDR3 is TGTGCCAGCAGTTACCTAATCTTTCTAGGGGGGAGGAATGGCTACACCTTC. This sequence encodes CASSYLIFLGGRNGYTF.